These 20 T cell receptor beta chains were sequenced from one sample in a study of blood T cell repertoires in COVID-19. The method was immunoSEQ multiplex PCR; TCRdb's version includes in-frame clones alone and lacks a portion of them. This sample has about 180,000 clones, with 70% to 85% found just once. The sample was PBMCs or T cells enriched from blood (not recorded which). The receptor source for this set is a woman aged 45-60 years who had recovered from COVID-19.

V usage is TRBV6-5 and J usage is TRBJ1-3; D might be TRBD1 (6 bases). The CDR3 loop spans 16 amino acids. Germline CDR1 reads MNHEY; CDR2 reads SVGAGI. V lost 0 bases and J 5 bases, leaving 14 bases between the germline ends. CDR3 DNA: TGTGCCAGCAGTTACTCCCAGGGGTTCGTAAGAAACACCATATATTTT. It specifies CASSYSQGFVRNTIYF.

This clone was seen a handful of times. The chain couples TRBV19 to TRBJ1-2, with 7 positions matching TRBD1. V shed 4 bases and J 7 bases; nucleotides not matched to a gene: 12. This CDR3 spans 15 amino acids. Germline values: CDR1 LNHDA, CDR2 SQIVND (reference sequence). The CDR3: CASSRGQDRVVGYTF. The CDR3, as DNA: TGTGCCAGTAGTAGGGGGCAAGACAGGGTTGTTGGCTACACCTTC.

The chain joins TRBV3-1 (or the pseudogene TRBV3-2) to TRBJ2-4; no definite D call. Trimming removed 2 bases from V and 0 bases from J, with 2 bases in between. The CDR3 has 13 amino acids. CDR1 is LGHDT, CDR2 YNNKEL, per germline (reference sequence). CDR3 sequence: CASSQLAKNIQYF. The CDR3 nucleotides are TGTGCCAGCAGCCAACTAGCCAAAAACATTCAGTACTTC.

V usage is TRBV28 and J usage is TRBJ1-6; TRBD1 matches 11 bases. After removal of 6 bases from V and 8 bases from J, the junction contained 6 bases not matched to a gene. The germline CDR1 and CDR2 sequences are MDHEN and SYDVKM. CDR3 size: 15 residues. CDR3 DNA: TGTGCCAGCAGGGCCGGGACAGGGGGGCATTCACCCCTCCACTTT. Its protein product is CASRAGTGGHSPLHF.

The chain has TRBV5-1 and TRBJ2-3, with D tentatively TRBD1 (5 bases). CDR1 SGHRS and CDR2 YFSETQ come from the germline V gene. The CDR3 extends over 14 amino acids. V lost 4 bases and J lost 6, with 15 bases in between. The CDR3 DNA is TGCGCCAGCAGCCCGGGTGGGGCGGCGGATACGCAGTATTTT. Protein: CASSPGGAADTQYF. Full variable domain (outside the CDR3, taken from reference TRBV5-1 and TRBJ2-3): KAGVTQTPRYLIKTRGQQVTLSCSPISGHRSVSWYQQTPGQGLQFLFEYFSETQRNKGNFPGRFSGRQFSNSRSEMNVSTLELGDSALYLCASSPGGAADTQYFGPGTRLTVL.

In nucleotides, the CDR3 is TGTGCCAGCAGCTCGACAGCTCTCTACGAGCAGTACTTC. It is translated as CASSSTALYEQYF. This chain joins TRBV5-4 and TRBJ2-7; possible D gene TRBD1, 5 bases. The CDR3 totals 13 residues. Germline loops: CDR1 SGHNT, CDR2 YYREEE (reference sequence). Between the trimmed V and J ends, which lost 3 bases and 3 bases, there was a span of 10 bases. Full variable domain (missing parts from reference TRBV5-4 and TRBJ2-7): ETGVTQSPTHLIKTRGQQVTLRCSSQSGHNTVSWYQQALGQGPQFIFQYYREEENGRGNFPPRFSGLQFPNYSSELNVNALELDDSALYLCASSSTALYEQYFGPGTRLTVT.

This chain links TRBV2 with TRBJ1-5; no clear D gene. V shed 4 bases and J shed 6 bases, with 10 bases lying between them. Germline loops: CDR1 SNHLY, CDR2 FYNNEI. The CDR3 totals 13 residues. CDR3 in amino acids: CASSGGDGQPQHF. The CDR3 DNA sequence: TGTGCCAGCAGTGGCGGGGATGGTCAGCCCCAGCATTTT.

This rearrangement joins TRBV5-5 to TRBJ2-3; D might be TRBD2 (6 bases). Deletions cut 4 bases from V and 3 bases from J, with 9 bases between. CDR1 is SGHKS and CDR2 is YYEKEE in the germline V gene (reference sequence). The CDR3 has 13 amino acids. The CDR3 DNA sequence: TGTGCCAGCAGCAAGGGGACTACAGATACGCAGTATTTT. Translated, it gives CASSKGTTDTQYF.

This chain connects TRBV7-9 to TRBJ1-1; 12 nucleotides line up with TRBD1. This CDR3 has 15 amino acids. J gave up 8 bases and V 5 bases, and 9 bases lay outside the gene matches. Germline V gives CDR1 SEHNR, CDR2 FQNEAQ (reference sequence). In DNA, the CDR3 is TGTGCCAGCAGCGACGGGACAGGGGGCCAAACCGAAGCTTTCTTT. It yields the protein CASSDGTGGQTEAFF.

This clone was seen more than once but under ten times. The chain joins TRBV24-1 to TRBJ2-2; no reliable D call. The CDR3 covers 13 residues. Trimming shortened V by 4 bases and J by 2 bases, and 4 bases separated the two germline ends. The germline CDR1 and CDR2 sequences are KGHDR and SFDVKD. The CDR3 loop reads CATSEHNTGELFF. CDR3 coding DNA: TGTGCCACCAGTGAACATAACACCGGGGAGCTGTTTTTT.

The chain recombines TRBV6-5 with TRBJ1-6; D uncertain. Between the trimmed V and J ends, which lost 2 bases and 7 bases, there was a span of 3 bases. CDR3 length equals 12 residues. Germline V gene data show CDR1 as MNHEY and CDR2 as SVGAGI. DNA for the CDR3: TGTGCCAGCAGTTACAGCAATTCACCCCTCCACTTT. Its protein is CASSYSNSPLHF.

This clone was recorded only once. The V and J genes are TRBV6-2 or TRBV6-3 and TRBJ2-3, with 7 bases identical to TRBD2. Germline lookup yields CDR1 MNHEY and CDR2 SVGEGT. Unmatched junction bases numbered 11, after V lost 5 bases and J lost 0 bases. This CDR3 has 17 residues. CDR3 in DNA: TGTGCCAGCAGTAACAGCGGGATTTTCTCGAGCACAGATACGCAGTATTTT. Translated: CASSNSGIFSSTDTQYF.

The rearrangement links TRBV6-2 or TRBV6-3 to TRBJ1-2, with a weak D call TRBD1 (5 bases). Germline CDR1 is MNHEY and CDR2 is SVGEGT. There are 15 residues in the CDR3. V was pared by 5 bases and J by 4 bases, with 17 bases between. The CDR3 DNA sequence: TGTGCCAGCAGTGTCCGCCTGGGGGGTGGCTATGGCTACACCTTC. This gives the protein CASSVRLGGGYGYTF.

This chain uses TRBV19 with TRBJ1-6; TRBD1 matches at 9 bases. There are 15 residues in the CDR3. Germline V gene data show CDR1 as LNHDA and CDR2 as SQIVND (reference sequence). V dropped 5 bases and J dropped 5; count of bases not matched to a gene: 4. This CDR3 is CASSPGQGNNSPLHF. Written as DNA, the CDR3 is TGTGCCAGTAGTCCGGGACAGGGAAATAATTCACCCCTCCACTTT.

This rearrangement joins TRBV27 to TRBJ2-1, with TRBD2 matching 8 bases. The CDR3 loop spans 15 amino acids. The V segment lost 2 bases and the J segment 2 bases; nucleotides outside the gene matches: 2. Per the germline V gene, CDR1 is MNHEY and CDR2 is SMNVEV (reference sequence). The CDR3 DNA follows: TGTGCCAGCAGTTTAGCGGGAGGCACCTACAATGAGCAGTTCTTC. Its translation: CASSLAGGTYNEQFF.

The chain has TRBV3-1 (or the pseudogene TRBV3-2) and TRBJ1-5; TRBD1 matches 8 bases. Germline V CDR1 and CDR2: LGHDT, YNNKEL (reference sequence). CDR3 length: 14 residues. The V gene end was trimmed by 6 bases and the J gene end by 11 bases; junction bases not matched to a gene: 12. This CDR3 is CASSPDRGGGAQHF. CDR3 nucleotides: TGTGCCAGCAGTCCCGACAGGGGTGGGGGGGCCCAGCATTTT.

This clone showed up just once. This sequence joins TRBV24-1 and TRBJ1-5; weak D call: TRBD1 (5 bases). Germline CDR1 reads KGHDR; CDR2 reads SFDVKD. Trimming removed 3 bases at V and 2 bases at J, with 16 bases between. The CDR3 covers 17 residues. As DNA, the CDR3 is TGTGCCACCAGTGATCCATCCTGGCAGGGTGGCAATCAGCCCCAGCATTTT. It is translated as CATSDPSWQGGNQPQHF.

The chain uses TRBV2 and TRBJ2-3, with D tentatively TRBD2 (6 bases). This CDR3 contains 11 residues. V was shortened by 7 bases and J by 6 bases, with 8 bases between the two germline ends. CDR1 and CDR2 from the germline V gene are SNHLY and FYNNEI. The CDR3 spells CASIRGDTQYF. CDR3 DNA: TGTGCCAGCATTCGGGGGGATACGCAGTATTTT.

This clone was observed a single time. The chain carries TRBV4-1 and TRBJ1-2; 8 bases align to TRBD1. The ends lost 1 base at V and 2 bases at J; junction bases unmatched: 3. Germline loops: CDR1 MGHRA, CDR2 YSYEKL. The CDR3 has 15 residues. Written as DNA, the CDR3 is TGCGCCAGCAGCCAAGCCCGGACAGGGAACTATGGCTACACCTTC. Amino acid sequence: CASSQARTGNYGYTF.

This clone occurred a few times. V usage is TRBV11-2 and J usage is TRBJ2-1; TRBD2 matches at 9 bases. This CDR3 spans 14 amino acids. The V segment lost 5 bases and the J segment 4 bases; nucleotides outside the gene matches: 3. In germline, CDR1 is SGHAT, CDR2 FQNNGV. The CDR3, as DNA: TGTGCCAGCAGCAGGACTAGCGATTACAATGAGCAGTTCTTC. Protein product: CASSRTSDYNEQFF.